Each of the 15 T cell receptor beta chains below was sequenced from the same sample in a study of T cell responses to AZD1222 COVID-19 vaccine. Repertoires were generated with immunoSEQ multiplex PCR, while TCRdb's copy carries only in-frame clones and drops some. The sample contains roughly 200,000 clones, 90% to 95% of which appear only once. Sequenced material: peripheral blood, taken 28 days after the second dose of the MenACWY control vaccine. Receptors originate from an adult who received the MenACWY meningococcal vaccine as a control.

The rearrangement links TRBV5-5 to TRBJ1-5; 10 nucleotides line up with TRBD1. The V segment lost 4 bases and the J segment 6 bases; nucleotides outside the gene matches: 4. Germline V CDR1 and CDR2: SGHKS, YYEKEE (reference sequence). CDR3 size: 14 residues. This CDR3 reads CASSDRGQGQPQHF. The CDR3 coding sequence is TGTGCCAGCAGCGACAGGGGGCAGGGTCAGCCCCAGCATTTT.

The rearrangement links TRBV19 to TRBJ1-2, with TRBD1 matching 8 bases. The length of the CDR3 is 13 residues. The germline gives CDR1 LNHDA, CDR2 SQIVND (reference sequence). The V and J ends lost 8 bases and 7 bases, in that order; junction bases with no gene match: 9. The DNA of the CDR3 is TGTGCCAGTCGGCTCGGACAGGGCTTTGGCTACACCTTC. Translating it yields CASRLGQGFGYTF. Full variable domain (rest looked up from reference TRBV19 and TRBJ1-2): DGGITQSPKYLFRKEGQNVTLSCEQNLNHDAMYWYRQDPGQGLRLIYYSQIVNDFQKGDIAEGYSVSREKKESFPLTVTSAQKNPTAFYLCASRLGQGFGYTFGSGTRLTVV.

V and J are TRBV7-9 and TRBJ1-1; TRBD1 might be the D (5 bases). V shed 7 bases and J shed 0 bases, with 12 bases lying between them. Germline assignment: CDR1 SEHNR and CDR2 FQNEAQ (reference sequence). This CDR3 has 14 amino acids. In DNA, the CDR3 is TGTGCCAGCACCCCGACAGCAATGAACACTGAAGCTTTCTTT. This encodes CASTPTAMNTEAFF.

This chain joins TRBV19 and TRBJ1-1, with D perhaps matching TRBD1 (5 bases). Germline loops: CDR1 LNHDA, CDR2 SQIVND (reference sequence). This CDR3 has 13 amino acids. V was shortened by 7 bases and J by 5 bases, with 14 bases between the two germline ends. The CDR3 loop reads CASTIGARTEAFF. The CDR3 coding sequence is TGTGCCAGTACCATCGGGGCGAGGACTGAAGCTTTCTTT.

V is TRBV18 and J is TRBJ1-2; maybe TRBD1 (6 bases). The CDR3 totals 13 residues. Germline CDR1 and CDR2: KGHSH and LQKENI. Trimming removed 6 bases at V and 2 bases at J, with 10 bases between. CDR3 DNA sequence: TGTGCCAGCTCTCTAGACAGGAACTATGGCTACACCTTC. This translates into CASSLDRNYGYTF.

The J gene is TRBJ1-5, the V gene TRBV19, with 8 bases aligning to TRBD1. Germline lookup yields CDR1 LNHDA and CDR2 SQIVND (reference sequence). This CDR3 has 16 residues. The V segment lost 6 bases and the J segment 3 bases; nucleotides outside the gene matches: 10. CDR3 coding DNA: TGTGCCAGTAGGTCTGGGACAGGACTATTCAATCAGCCCCAGCATTTT. Residues: CASRSGTGLFNQPQHF.

J is TRBJ2-7 and V is TRBV5-4; TRBD1 might be the D (5 bases). CDR1 and CDR2 from the germline V gene are SGHNT and YYREEE (reference sequence). V dropped 0 bases and J dropped 2 bases, with 6 bases sitting between them. The CDR3 covers 13 residues. CDR3 DNA sequence: TGTGCCAGCAGCTTGGGGGGCCCCTACGAGCAGTACTTC. Its translation: CASSLGGPYEQYF.

The chain links TRBV28 to TRBJ1-1, with 7 bases identical to TRBD1. CDR3 length: 14 amino acids. The V segment lost 2 bases and the J segment 4 bases; nucleotides outside the gene matches: 4. Germline V gives CDR1 MDHEN, CDR2 SYDVKM. The CDR3 here is CASSLDRVSTEAFF. The CDR3 DNA is TGTGCCAGCAGTTTAGACAGGGTGTCCACTGAAGCTTTCTTT.

V usage is TRBV7-2 and J usage is TRBJ1-3; D call uncertain. This CDR3 spans 13 amino acids. Germline values: CDR1 SGHTA, CDR2 FQGNSA. V was trimmed by 1 base and J by 4 bases, leaving 5 bases between them. In nucleotides, the CDR3 is TGTGCCAGCAGCTTAGGAGCGGGAAACACCATATATTTT. Amino acid sequence: CASSLGAGNTIYF. The full variable domain, with the rest looked up from reference TRBV7-2 and TRBJ1-3, is GAGVSQSPSNKVTEKGKDVELRCDPISGHTALYWYRQSLGQGLEFLIYFQGNSAPDKSGLPSDRFSAERTGGSVSTLTIQRTQQEDSAVYLCASSLGAGNTIYFGEGSWLTVV.

V and J are TRBV9 and TRBJ1-2; TRBD1 matches 7 bases. Germline V gives CDR1 SGDLS, CDR2 YYNGEE. V lost 0 bases and J lost 8; bases outside the gene matches: 4. CDR3 length equals 13 residues. The CDR3 DNA follows: TGTGCCAGCAGCGTAGAGACAGGGATGGGCTACACCTTC. The encoded protein is CASSVETGMGYTF.

The chain employs TRBV30 and TRBJ2-5; 10 bases line up with TRBD2. The CDR3 has 17 residues. The ends lost 3 bases at V and 6 bases at J; junction bases unmatched: 16. Germline CDR1 and CDR2: GTSNPN and SVGIG (reference sequence). In nucleotides, the CDR3 is TGTGCCTGGAGCCCCGTTAGCGGGGGGCCATCCGGGAAGACCCAGTACTTC. It specifies CAWSPVSGGPSGKTQYF.

The rearrangement joins TRBV5-1 to TRBJ2-1; tentatively, D is TRBD1 (7 bases). The V gene lost 4 bases and the J gene lost 0 bases, with 14 bases spanning the gap. CDR1 and CDR2 from the germline V gene are SGHRS and YFSETQ. This CDR3 spans 16 amino acids. For the CDR3, the DNA is TGCGCCAGCAGCCCCTCGGGGGACAGCTCCTACAATGAGCAGTTCTTC. Translation gives CASSPSGDSSYNEQFF.

This chain connects TRBV6-6 to TRBJ2-5; D may correspond to TRBD1 or TRBD2 (5 bases each). The CDR3 covers 19 residues. Germline CDR1 and CDR2: MNHNY and SVGAGI (reference sequence). Trimming shortened V by 5 bases and J by 1 base, and 26 bases separated the two germline ends. Written as DNA, the CDR3 is TGTGCCAGCAGTCCGTACACCGGGACGGAATTCCACGGCCAAGAGACCCAGTACTTC. Its translation: CASSPYTGTEFHGQETQYF.

This clone showed up just once. The J gene is TRBJ2-2, the V gene TRBV5-1; maybe TRBD1 (5 bases). The germline V and J ends were trimmed by 0 bases and 6 bases, with 15 bases remaining between them. There are 16 residues in the CDR3. CDR1 and CDR2 (germline): SGHRS, YFSETQ. The CDR3 here is CASSLGGSISSGELFF. Written as DNA, the CDR3 is TGCGCCAGCAGCTTGGGGGGCAGTATAAGCTCCGGGGAGCTGTTTTTT.

This chain connects TRBV29-1 to TRBJ1-1; weak D call: TRBD1 (6 bases). This CDR3 is built from 13 residues. CDR1 SQVTM and CDR2 ANQGSEA come from the germline V gene. V shed 3 bases and J shed 4 bases, with 12 bases lying between them. This chain's CDR3 is CSVDGGAGTEAFF. The CDR3 region has the DNA TGCAGCGTTGATGGGGGGGCGGGCACTGAAGCTTTCTTT.